The entry below gives a single TCR beta chain sequence along with its context. Its antigen is unidentified. Naive CD4+ T cells were purified with Tregs depleted by CD25. Findings and caveats of the study: Tumor Treg TCRs overlapped most with tumor naive CD4+ cells.

Constant-region reverse primers amplified full-length variable regions, followed by semi-nested Nested Universal Primer A PCR. TCRdb analysed the 5' RACE reads with MiXCR anew, one entry per CDR3 protein. The sample contains 20,000 to 25,000 distinct CDR3 sequences, roughly 33% of which appear only once. Germline assignment: CDR1 GTSNPN and CDR2 SVGIG (reference sequence). The CDR3 has 18 residues. The J segment lost 3 bases and the V segment lost 4 bases, leaving 19 bases of the junction unmatched. The rearrangement uses TRBV30 and TRBJ2-7, with TRBD2 matching 9 bases. This sequence originates from a female donor with breast cancer. Sequenced: tumor-infiltrating naive CD4+ T cells sorted from the breast tumor. Subset described: naive CD4+ T cells, CD4+CD45RA+CD25-. The CDR3, as DNA: TGTGCCTGGATCCCCCCAGTGGTGCGGGAGGGAAAGTACTACGAGCAGTACTTC. This translates into CAWIPPVVREGKYYEQYF.